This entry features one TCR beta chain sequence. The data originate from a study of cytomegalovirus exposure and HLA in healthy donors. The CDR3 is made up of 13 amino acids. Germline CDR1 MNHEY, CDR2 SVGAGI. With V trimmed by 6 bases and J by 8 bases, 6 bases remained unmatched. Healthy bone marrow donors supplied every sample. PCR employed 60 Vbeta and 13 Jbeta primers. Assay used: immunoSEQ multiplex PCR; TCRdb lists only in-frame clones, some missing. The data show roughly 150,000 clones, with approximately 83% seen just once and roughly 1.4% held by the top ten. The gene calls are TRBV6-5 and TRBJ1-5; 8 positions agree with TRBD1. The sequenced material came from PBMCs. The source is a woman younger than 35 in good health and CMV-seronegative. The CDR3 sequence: CASRATGAEPQHF. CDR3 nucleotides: TGTGCCAGCAGAGCGACAGGGGCGGAGCCCCAGCATTTT.